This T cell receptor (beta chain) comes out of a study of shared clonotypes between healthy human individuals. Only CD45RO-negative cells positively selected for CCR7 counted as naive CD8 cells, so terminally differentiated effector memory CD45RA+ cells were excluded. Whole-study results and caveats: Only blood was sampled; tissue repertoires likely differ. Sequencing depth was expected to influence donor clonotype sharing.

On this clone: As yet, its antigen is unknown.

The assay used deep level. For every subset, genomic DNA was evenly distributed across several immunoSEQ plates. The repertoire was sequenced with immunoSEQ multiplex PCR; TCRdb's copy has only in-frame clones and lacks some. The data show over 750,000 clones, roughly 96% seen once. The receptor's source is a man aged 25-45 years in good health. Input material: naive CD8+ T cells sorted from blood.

CDR3 protein: CASSSLAGGPSYNEQFF. CDR3 sequence (DNA): TGTGCCAGCAGCTCACTAGCGGGAGGACCCTCCTACAATGAGCAGTTCTTC. V and J are TRBV7-2 and TRBJ2-1; 12 positions match TRBD2. This CDR3 contains 17 residues. Germline CDR1 and CDR2: SGHTA and FQGNSA. Germline trimming cut 4 bases from V and 0 bases from J; bases unmatched to any gene: 4.